Below are 4 T cell receptor beta chains sequenced from a single sample in a study of CD8+CD57+ T cells in acquired aplastic anemia. The TCR beta profiling, which covered VDJ combination and CDR3 sequence, was carried out using genomic DNA as the template. From the reads, TCRdb called clonotypes with MiXCR, one entry per CDR3 protein. The sample holds 310,000 or so distinct CDR3 sequences, 50% to 65% seen once. An expansion of CD8+CD57+ cells by flow cytometry had been shown in patients chosen for sequencing. Sequencing input: sorted CD4+, CD8+, or CD8+CD57+ T cells (not recorded which) from PBMCs. The receptors come from a human donor with aplastic anemia.

In this sample, this clonotype turned up many times. V gene TRBV5-8 combines with J gene TRBJ2-3; D might be TRBD2 (5 bases). CDR3 length equals 15 residues. The germline CDR1 and CDR2 sequences are SGHTS and YDEGEE. Trimming took off 0 bases at V and 3 bases at J, with 11 bases between the two ends. This chain's CDR3 is CASSLDSGFTDTQYF. In DNA form, the CDR3 reads TGTGCCAGCAGCTTGGACAGCGGCTTTACAGATACGCAGTATTTT.

The chain combines TRBV24-1 with TRBJ1-5; possible D gene TRBD1, 6 bases. Trimming left V 4 bases short and J 1 base short, with 10 bases between. CDR3 length: 15 residues. Germline V gives CDR1 KGHDR, CDR2 SFDVKD. CDR3 bases: TGTGCCACCAGTGACCTGGACAGCAGCAATCAGCCCCAGCATTTT. Encoded protein: CATSDLDSSNQPQHF.

The chain uses TRBV19 and TRBJ1-5; D might be TRBD1 (5 bases). Trimming left V 6 bases short and J 7 bases short, with 16 bases between. In germline, CDR1 is LNHDA, CDR2 SQIVND (reference sequence). This CDR3 contains 14 residues. CDR3 in amino acids: CASSSGLVGQPQHF. CDR3 nucleotide sequence: TGTGCCAGTAGCTCGGGACTGGTGGGGCAGCCCCAGCATTTT.

This clonotype has a handful of counts. The chain recombines TRBV19 with TRBJ1-5; 9 positions agree with TRBD1. V lost 10 bases, J lost 6 bases, and 10 bases stayed unmatched. CDR1 is LNHDA, CDR2 SQIVND, per germline (reference sequence). CDR3 length equals 14 residues. CDR3 DNA sequence: TGTGCCACCGAGACCGGGACAGGGAGTCAGCCCCAGCATTTT. Protein product: CATETGTGSQPQHF.